The 17 T cell receptor beta chains below were found in one sample sequenced in a study of blood T cell repertoires in COVID-19. Only in-frame clones appear in the TCRdb table, and some are missing; sequencing was by immunoSEQ multiplex PCR. The data show approximately 160,000 clones, roughly 90% seen once. The sequencing sample was made of peripheral blood. Receptors originate from a man aged 55-75 years with active or convalescent COVID-19.

The chain recombines TRBV11-3 with TRBJ1-1; TRBD1 might be the D (6 bases). The CDR3 runs to 14 residues. Trimming pared 3 bases from V and 2 bases from J, leaving 10 bases between. From germline, CDR1 is SGHNT and CDR2 YENEEA. The DNA of the CDR3 is TGTGCCAGCAGCTTGGGACAAGGAAACACTGAAGCTTTCTTT. It translates to CASSLGQGNTEAFF. The whole variable domain, filled in from reference TRBV11-3 and TRBJ1-1, reads EAGVVQSPRYKIIEKKQPVAFWCNPISGHNTLYWYLQNLGQGPELLIRYENEEAVDDSQLPKDRFSAERLKGVDSTLKIQPAELGDSAVYLCASSLGQGNTEAFFGQGTRLTVV.

The J gene is TRBJ1-2, the V gene TRBV3-1 (or the pseudogene TRBV3-2); 8 positions match TRBD1. Trimming at V came to 0 bases and at J to 5 bases, leaving 14 bases not matched to a gene. CDR1 is LGHDT, CDR2 YNNKEL, per germline (reference sequence). The CDR3 sequence is 18 residues long. Here the CDR3 reads CASSQEGSTGGIRYGYTF. The CDR3 DNA is TGTGCCAGCAGCCAAGAAGGCTCCACAGGGGGTATCCGTTATGGCTACACCTTC.

This rearrangement joins TRBV19 to TRBJ2-1, with 12 bases that match TRBD2. Germline V gene lookup returns CDR1 LNHDA and CDR2 SQIVND (reference sequence). With 9 bases clipped from V and 3 bases from J, the junction kept 6 bases outside the gene matches. This CDR3 contains 15 residues. The CDR3 loop is CASKTSGGIYNEQFF. DNA of the CDR3: TGTGCCAGCAAGACTAGCGGGGGAATCTACAATGAGCAGTTCTTC.

The chain links TRBV6-1 to TRBJ2-1; 11 nucleotides line up with TRBD2. The germline V gene has CDR1 MNHNS and CDR2 SASEGT. Unmatched junction bases numbered 8, after V lost 4 bases and J lost 0 bases. This CDR3 comprises 18 residues. The CDR3 region is CASSANSGGAPSYNEQFF. The CDR3 nucleotides read TGTGCCAGCAGTGCAAATAGCGGGGGGGCCCCCTCCTACAATGAGCAGTTCTTC.

The V and J genes are TRBV19 and TRBJ2-7; TRBD2 matches at 10 bases. Germline CDR1 LNHDA, CDR2 SQIVND (reference sequence). The CDR3 sequence is 17 residues long. V shed 3 bases and J 0 bases; nucleotides not matched to a gene: 8. The CDR3 DNA reads TGTGCCAGTAGTATGGGGACTAGCGATACATTCTCCTACGAGCAGTACTTC. The encoded protein is CASSMGTSDTFSYEQYF.

The chain combines TRBV6-5 with TRBJ2-7; possible D gene TRBD1, 5 bases. V was cut by 6 bases and J by 3 bases, with 12 bases left in between. The V gene's germline CDR1 is MNHEY and CDR2 SVGAGI. The CDR3 runs 13 residues. The CDR3 DNA reads as TGTGCCAGCAGCCCAGACAGATACTACGAGCAGTACTTC. It specifies CASSPDRYYEQYF.

The rearrangement links TRBV6-5 to TRBJ1-4; D unresolved. The CDR3 extends over 14 amino acids. Trimming took 5 bases from V and 3 from J, leaving 10 bases between them. Germline assignment: CDR1 MNHEY and CDR2 SVGAGI. The DNA of the CDR3 is TGTGCCAGCAGTCGGGGTGGGTCTAATGAAAAACTGTTTTTT. This gives the protein CASSRGGSNEKLFF.

This clone was counted a single time. V gene TRBV6-5 combines with J gene TRBJ2-2; 9 positions agree with TRBD1. This CDR3 comprises 14 residues. The V segment lost 7 bases and the J segment 7 bases; nucleotides outside the gene matches: 7. CDR1 and CDR2 from the germline V gene are MNHEY and SVGAGI. The CDR3 DNA is TGTGCCAGCACCAGTACAGGGGGCATCGGGGAGCTGTTTTTT. Its translation: CASTSTGGIGELFF.

The genes are TRBV6-2 or TRBV6-3 and TRBJ2-7; D is unresolved. Per the germline V gene, CDR1 is MNHEY and CDR2 is SVGEGT. This CDR3 is built from 15 residues. V lost 5 bases and J 2 bases, leaving 16 bases between the germline ends. CDR3 in amino acids: CASSQRRSYTYEQYF. Here the CDR3 DNA reads TGTGCCAGCAGTCAACGGAGATCCTATACCTACGAGCAGTACTTC.

The chain employs TRBV6-5 and TRBJ2-1; TRBD1 might be the D (5 bases). V was cut by 4 bases and J by 5 bases, with 18 bases left in between. CDR1 and CDR2 from the germline V gene are MNHEY and SVGAGI. The CDR3 runs 16 residues. The CDR3 DNA is TGTGCCAGCAGTTCTCGGACATCCGCAAGCAACAATGAGCAGTTCTTC. It yields the protein CASSSRTSASNNEQFF.

The rearrangement links TRBV5-5 to TRBJ2-5; a weak D match, TRBD1 (5 bases). This CDR3 is built from 13 residues. Looked up from germline, CDR1 is SGHKS and CDR2 is YYEKEE (reference sequence). Trimming removed 4 bases at V and 1 base at J, with 8 bases between. The CDR3, as DNA: TGTGCCAGCAGCCGACAGACCCAAGAGACCCAGTACTTC. Translated: CASSRQTQETQYF.

The rearrangement links TRBV7-6 to TRBJ1-1; D unclear. V gave up 3 bases and J gave up 3 bases, with 8 bases separating them. Per germline, CDR1 SGHVS and CDR2 FNYEAQ. CDR3 size: 13 residues. Here the CDR3 reads CASSFSEDTEAFF. CDR3 nucleotide sequence: TGTGCCAGCAGCTTCTCAGAGGACACTGAAGCTTTCTTT. Full variable domain (outside the CDR3, taken from reference TRBV7-6 and TRBJ1-1): GAGVSQSPRYKVTKRGQDVALRCDPISGHVSLYWYRQALGQGPEFLTYFNYEAQQDKSGLPNDRFSAERPEGSISTLTIQRTEQRDSAMYRCASSFSEDTEAFFGQGTRLTVV.

This clone was observed a single time. The CDR3: CASGGQGRFQPQHF. DNA of the CDR3: TGTGCCTCGGGGGGGCAGGGGAGGTTCCAGCCCCAGCATTTT. V and J are TRBV2 and TRBJ1-5; TRBD1 is a possible D gene (6 bases). V was trimmed by 11 bases and J by 7 bases, leaving 21 bases between them. The CDR3 spans 14 residues. Germline CDR1 and CDR2: SNHLY and FYNNEI.

This clone was observed once. This chain joins TRBV7-6 and TRBJ1-1; D remains unclear. Germline V gene sequence: CDR1 SGHVS, CDR2 FNYEAQ. This CDR3 region has 17 residues. Trimming pared 0 bases from V and 0 bases from J, leaving 14 bases between. CDR3 DNA sequence: TGTGCCAGCAGCTTAGCGCGCAGGCCCGGTCTGAACACTGAAGCTTTCTTT. The encoded protein is CASSLARRPGLNTEAFF.

The gene calls are TRBV10-1 and TRBJ2-2; the D gene is possibly TRBD1 (5 bases). The CDR3 is 15 amino acids. Germline CDR1 reads WNHNN; CDR2 reads SYGVQD (reference sequence). V lost 3 bases and J lost 7, with 15 bases in between. CDR3: CASSEGQGGNGELFF. CDR3 coding DNA: TGCGCCAGCAGTGAAGGGCAGGGTGGAAACGGGGAGCTGTTTTTT.

The chain uses TRBV10-2 and TRBJ1-2; no clear D gene. The CDR3 spans 13 residues. V lost 3 bases and J lost 0, with 5 bases in between. Germline CDR1 WSHSY, CDR2 SAAADI. The CDR3 loop is CASSDYSNYGYTF. The CDR3 DNA follows: TGCGCCAGCAGTGATTACTCTAACTATGGCTACACCTTC.

CDR3 sequence: CASSETDGGSQPQHF. The CDR3 region has the DNA TGTGCCAGCAGTGAAACCGATGGGGGCAGTCAGCCCCAGCATTTT. The rearrangement joins TRBV6-1 to TRBJ1-5; weak D call: TRBD1 (6 bases). CDR1 is MNHNS and CDR2 is SASEGT in the germline V gene. This CDR3 has 15 amino acids. The V gene lost 2 bases and the J gene lost 6 bases, with 14 bases spanning the gap.